Presented here are 25 T cell receptor beta chains from one specimen sequenced in a study of CD8 T cells in ankylosing spondylitis. TCRdb itself ran the 5' RACE reads through MiXCR, one entry per CDR3 protein. The sample includes around 340,000 distinct CDR3 sequences, roughly 15% seen only once; the top ten take about 1.1%. Sequenced sample: blood, either unsorted or a sorted T cell fraction (not recorded which). The source is a male donor with ankylosing spondylitis or in good health (not recorded which).

This clonotype was counted between two and nine times. This chain connects TRBV15 to TRBJ2-1, with 9 bases fitting TRBD2. Trimming removed 0 bases from V and 7 bases from J; junction bases left unmatched: 13. The CDR3 contains 18 residues. Germline assignment: CDR1 LNHNV and CDR2 YYDKDF (reference sequence). The CDR3 DNA reads TGTGCCACCAGCAGAGATGATTCGGGTATAGCGGGAGTAAATGAGCAGTTCTTC. As protein: CATSRDDSGIAGVNEQFF. Drawing the rest from reference TRBV15 and TRBJ2-1, the complete variable domain is DAMVIQNPRYQVTQFGKPVTLSCSQTLNHNVMYWYQQKSSQAPKLLFHYYDKDFNNEADTPDNFQSRRPNTSFCFLDIRSPGLGDTAMYLCATSRDDSGIAGVNEQFFGPGTRLTVL.

This clonotype showed up just a few times. The chain joins TRBV12-5 to TRBJ2-3; TRBD1 matches at 8 bases. The ends lost 11 bases at V and 3 bases at J; junction bases unmatched: 10. Germline V gene lookup returns CDR1 LGHNT and CDR2 FRNRAP. CDR3 length: 14 amino acids. In DNA form, the CDR3 reads TGTGCTGGTTCAGGGACAGGTGGAACAGATACGCAGTATTTT. It translates to CAGSGTGGTDTQYF.

This clonotype occurred a few times. This chain connects TRBV6-1 to TRBJ2-1; TRBD2 matches at 7 bases. This CDR3 is 14 amino acids long. Per germline, CDR1 MNHNS and CDR2 SASEGT. V dropped 7 bases and J dropped 6; count of bases not matched to a gene: 9. CDR3 amino acids: CASTLAGDANEQFF. The DNA for the CDR3 is TGTGCCAGCACACTGGCGGGGGACGCCAATGAGCAGTTCTTC.

This clonotype was seen a handful of times. The V gene is TRBV5-1, the J gene TRBJ2-2, with D perhaps matching TRBD1 (6 bases). The CDR3 spans 16 residues. CDR1 and CDR2 (germline): SGHRS, YFSETQ. Trimming cost V 4 bases and J 2 bases, with 15 bases left between them. CDR3 coding DNA: TGCGCCAGCAGCACGACCGGGACACGAAACACCGGGGAGCTGTTTTTT. This sequence encodes CASSTTGTRNTGELFF.

The V call is TRBV29-1, the J call TRBJ1-1; 7 bases fit TRBD1. The CDR3 contains 12 residues. V dropped 6 bases and J dropped 10; count of bases not matched to a gene: 11. The V gene's germline CDR1 is SQVTM and CDR2 ANQGSEA. The CDR3 DNA sequence: TGCAGCGTCCAGGGGGGGGGCCTAAGAGCTTTCTTT. Protein sequence: CSVQGGGLRAFF.

The rearrangement uses TRBV20-1 and TRBJ2-1; 7 bases map to TRBD2. The CDR3 is made up of 12 amino acids. Germline values: CDR1 DFQATT, CDR2 SNEGSKA (reference sequence). V was clipped by 3 bases and J by 13 bases; unmatched bases: 9. The CDR3: CSASSSGPIQFF. DNA for the CDR3: TGCAGTGCTAGTTCTAGCGGCCCAATTCAGTTCTTC.

The rearrangement links TRBV5-1 to TRBJ1-5; no reliable D call. This CDR3 region has 14 residues. Trimming shortened V by 2 bases and J by 1 base, and 7 bases separated the two germline ends. CDR1 and CDR2 from the germline V gene are SGHRS and YFSETQ. The CDR3 DNA reads as TGCGCCAGCAGCTTTGGTTGGAGCAATCAGCCCCAGCATTTT. Its translation is CASSFGWSNQPQHF.

This clonotype has only a few counts. The gene calls are TRBV11-2 and TRBJ1-3; D may be TRBD1 (5 bases). CDR1 SGHAT and CDR2 FQNNGV come from the germline V gene. This CDR3 spans 16 amino acids. Trimming removed 2 bases at V and 3 bases at J, with 14 bases between. CDR3 loop: CASSLNSGAGGNTIYF. Written as DNA, the CDR3 is TGTGCCAGCAGCTTAAACTCTGGGGCAGGTGGAAACACCATATATTTT.

The V gene is TRBV5-6, the J gene TRBJ1-5, with unresolved D. Between the trimmed V and J ends, which lost 1 base and 5 bases, there was a span of 16 bases. The CDR3 has 16 residues. Germline CDR1 reads SGHDT; CDR2 reads YYEEEE. The CDR3 region has the DNA TGTGCCAGCAGCTTGTTCAAGAAACCCGTAGATCAGCCCCAGCATTTT. Its translation: CASSLFKKPVDQPQHF.

Only a few counts were recorded for this clonotype. The V and J genes are TRBV4-2 and TRBJ2-5, with 11 nucleotides matching TRBD2. Unmatched junction bases numbered 10, after V lost 6 bases and J lost 4 bases. The germline V gene has CDR1 LGHNA and CDR2 YNFKEQ. The CDR3 consists of 16 residues. The CDR3 bases are TGTGCCAGCAGTCCTACGGGACTAGCGGTTGGAGAGACCCAGTACTTC. Protein: CASSPTGLAVGETQYF.

CDR3 DNA sequence: TGCAGTGCTAGCAACTACGGGACAGGCGATTTCCTAGCCAAAAACATTCAGTACTTC. It codes for CSASNYGTGDFLAKNIQYF. This chain connects TRBV20-1 to TRBJ2-4, with 8 bases that match TRBD1. The CDR3 extends over 19 amino acids. Germline CDR1 reads DFQATT; CDR2 reads SNEGSKA (reference sequence). J lost 0 bases, V lost 3 bases, and 16 bases had no gene match.

The genes are TRBV10-2 and TRBJ2-5; D may be TRBD1 (6 bases). Looked up from germline, CDR1 is WSHSY and CDR2 is SAAADI. Trimming cost V 10 bases and J 5 bases, with 20 bases left between them. This CDR3 is 14 amino acids long. The CDR3 DNA reads TGCGCCACTATCAGGGGACCTTGGGGGGAGACCCAGTACTTC. Its protein product is CATIRGPWGETQYF.

This clonotype was recorded many times. The rearrangement links TRBV12-3 or TRBV12-4 to TRBJ1-5; D perhaps matches TRBD1 (5 bases). The CDR3 has 15 residues. The V end lost 3 bases, the J end lost 5 bases, and 14 bases lay between the germline ends. CDR3 residues: CASSFRLGGDQPQHF. The CDR3 nucleotides read TGTGCCAGCAGTTTCAGACTCGGGGGGGATCAGCCCCAGCATTTT.

This clonotype was recorded a few times. This chain connects TRBV3-1 to TRBJ2-1, with a weak D call TRBD2 (6 bases). CDR3 length: 15 residues. V gave up 4 bases and J gave up 3 bases, with 13 bases separating them. In germline, CDR1 is LGHDT, CDR2 YNNKEL (reference sequence). The DNA for the CDR3 is TGTGCCAGCAGCCCGGGAGATCGGTTCTACAATGAGCAGTTCTTC. This sequence encodes CASSPGDRFYNEQFF.

This clonotype occurred a few times. This sequence joins TRBV12-3 or TRBV12-4 and TRBJ2-7; TRBD1 or TRBD2 may be the D gene (5 bases each). Trimming removed 3 bases at V and 6 bases at J, with 18 bases between. CDR3 length: 15 amino acids. The CDR3 nucleotides are TGTGCCAGCAGTTTGATGGGCCTAGGGACGGCCGAGCAGTACTTC. This encodes CASSLMGLGTAEQYF.

The sample holds a few counts of this clonotype. The V call is TRBV20-1, the J call TRBJ2-1, with 11 bases lining up with TRBD2. V shed 3 bases and J 3 bases; nucleotides not matched to a gene: 7. Germline V gene sequence: CDR1 DFQATT, CDR2 SNEGSKA (reference sequence). The CDR3 contains 16 residues. CDR3 loop: CSASSASGGHYNEQFF. The CDR3 DNA is TGCAGTGCTAGTTCGGCTAGCGGGGGGCACTACAATGAGCAGTTCTTC.

CDR3 amino acids: CASSQGRGLALDEQFF. CDR3 sequence (DNA): TGTGCCAGCAGCCAAGGTCGGGGACTAGCTCTCGATGAGCAGTTCTTC. The rearrangement joins TRBV3-1 to TRBJ2-1; 9 bases map to TRBD2. Germline CDR1 LGHDT, CDR2 YNNKEL (reference sequence). The CDR3 runs 16 residues. The trim removed 1 base at V and 8 bases at J, leaving 9 bases unmatched.

The chain employs TRBV5-1 and TRBJ2-1, with D maybe TRBD2 (6 bases). Trimming removed 6 bases at V and 0 bases at J, with 13 bases between. The CDR3 covers 15 residues. Germline CDR1 and CDR2: SGHRS and YFSETQ. CDR3 nucleotide sequence: TGCGCCAGCAATCAGGAGGGATCCTCCTACAATGAGCAGTTCTTC. Protein product: CASNQEGSSYNEQFF.

This clonotype appeared a few times. V gene TRBV6-1 combines with J gene TRBJ2-3, with D possibly being TRBD2 (7 bases). V was clipped by 7 bases and J by 4 bases, with 18 bases between them. Germline V gives CDR1 MNHNS, CDR2 SASEGT. The CDR3 is 15 residues long. CDR3 sequence (DNA): TGTGCCAGCACCCTAAAGGGGGGGCCCGCAGATACGCAGTATTTT. It specifies CASTLKGGPADTQYF.

CDR3 sequence reads: CATSTTTKNIQYF. The CDR3 coding sequence is TGTGCCACCAGCACGACAACCAAAAACATTCAGTACTTC. The chain uses TRBV15 and TRBJ2-4, with D unresolved. V was trimmed by 4 bases and J by 2 bases, leaving 6 bases between them. CDR1 and CDR2 from the germline V gene are LNHNV and YYDKDF (reference sequence). The CDR3 sequence is 13 residues long.

The genes are TRBV4-1 and TRBJ1-1; D is possibly TRBD1 (6 bases). Germline CDR1 and CDR2: MGHRA and YSYEKL. Trimming stripped 2 bases from V and 0 bases from J, with 10 bases between. The CDR3 sequence is 15 residues long. CDR3 amino acids: CASSQPGALNTEAFF. The CDR3 coding sequence is TGCGCCAGCAGCCAACCAGGGGCACTGAACACTGAAGCTTTCTTT.

This clonotype was recorded only once. The chain combines TRBV12-3 or TRBV12-4 with TRBJ2-7; possible D gene TRBD2, 5 bases. The CDR3 contains 14 residues. V was cut by 8 bases and J by 1 base, with 15 bases left in between. CDR3 in DNA: TGTGCCAGCCGTCTGATGGCGGGTTCCTACGAGCAGTACTTC. Amino acid sequence: CASRLMAGSYEQYF.

This clonotype has just a few counts. The chain recombines TRBV5-1 with TRBJ2-7, with 9 bases fitting TRBD1. Germline V lookup: CDR1 SGHRS, CDR2 YFSETQ. J lost 4 bases, V lost 5 bases, and 7 bases had no gene match. CDR3 length: 14 residues. CDR3 bases: TGCGCCAGCAGACCCGGGACAGGGATGTACGAGCAGTACTTC. This codes for CASRPGTGMYEQYF.

The chain recombines TRBV5-1 with TRBJ2-7; possibly TRBD1 or TRBD2 for D (5 bases each). The CDR3 consists of 15 residues. V lost 1 base to trimming and J lost 7 bases, with 18 bases between them. Germline CDR1 SGHRS, CDR2 YFSETQ. The CDR3 region has the DNA TGCGCCAGCAGCTTGTCGGGGACGGACCTCTTGGAGCAGTACTTC. It translates to CASSLSGTDLLEQYF.

There are a few counts of this clonotype. The J gene is TRBJ2-7, the V gene TRBV10-1; TRBD2 might be the D (5 bases). CDR3 size: 12 residues. The V end was cut by 5 bases, the J end by 6 bases, with 11 bases between. Germline lookup yields CDR1 WNHNN and CDR2 SYGVQD (reference sequence). DNA for the CDR3: TGCGCCAGCAGTACCCCGGGATCCGAGCAGTACTTC. This translates into CASSTPGSEQYF.